A selection of T cell receptor beta chains follows, all from one sample in a study of T cells in Graves' hyperthyroidism and ophthalmopathy. TCRdb recomputed calls from the multiplex PCR reads with MiXCR, one row per CDR3 protein. Altogether some 770,000 distinct CDR3 sequences are present, over 15% being singletons, with the ten largest covering under 8.5%. Sequencing was done on a sample of blood. Source of these receptors: a man aged 18 to 29 with Graves' hyperthyroidism. Each CDR3 is given without its conserved first and last residue. The D gene is left open where the match is weak.

j_call: TRBJ2-3; d_call: .; v_call: TRBV4-2; cdr3_aa: ASRGGRVSTDTQY
j_call: TRBJ2-7; d_call: .; v_call: TRBV28; cdr3_aa: ASSPPPELKEQY
j_call: TRBJ2-1; d_call: .; v_call: TRBV11-2; cdr3_aa: ASSHGRTSSYNEQF
j_call: TRBJ2-1; d_call: .; v_call: TRBV19; cdr3_aa: ASSIGPGDEQF
j_call: TRBJ1-3; d_call: .; v_call: TRBV28; cdr3_aa: ATGLDWSSGNTIY
j_call: TRBJ2-7; d_call: TRBD2; v_call: TRBV28; cdr3_aa: ASRFGLATSYEQY
j_call: TRBJ2-1; d_call: TRBD2; v_call: TRBV6-1; cdr3_aa: AKLGGVVVGEQF
j_call: TRBJ2-3; d_call: .; v_call: TRBV28; cdr3_aa: ASSSPDGAADTQY
j_call: TRBJ2-7; d_call: .; v_call: TRBV4-1; cdr3_aa: ASSQQGTSTYEQY
j_call: TRBJ1-5; d_call: .; v_call: TRBV19; cdr3_aa: ASSIEVENQPQH
j_call: TRBJ2-5; d_call: .; v_call: TRBV11-2; cdr3_aa: ASSLVLGQAADQETQY
j_call: TRBJ1-5; d_call: TRBD1; v_call: TRBV28; cdr3_aa: ASSPGTATYQPQH
j_call: TRBJ1-5; d_call: .; v_call: TRBV28; cdr3_aa: ASSFLAVSNQPQH
j_call: TRBJ2-7; d_call: TRBD2; v_call: TRBV6-1; cdr3_aa: ASSPSGTSGSLSSYEQY
j_call: TRBJ2-7; d_call: .; v_call: TRBV5-1; cdr3_aa: ASSHRQPGRYEQY
j_call: TRBJ2-1; d_call: .; v_call: TRBV28; cdr3_aa: ASSLSSGTSYNEQF
j_call: TRBJ1-2; d_call: .; v_call: TRBV7-9; cdr3_aa: ASSEKMGGGHGYT
j_call: TRBJ1-2; d_call: .; v_call: TRBV28; cdr3_aa: ASSLLRQGGGYT
j_call: TRBJ1-2; d_call: TRBD1; v_call: TRBV28; cdr3_aa: ASSDRTGGSYGYT
j_call: TRBJ2-3; d_call: TRBD2; v_call: TRBV2; cdr3_aa: ASRNRDYSTDTQY
j_call: TRBJ1-1; d_call: .; v_call: TRBV20-1; cdr3_aa: SAQAMGWGGGNTEAF
j_call: TRBJ2-1; d_call: .; v_call: TRBV7-2; cdr3_aa: ASSDSWHEQF
j_call: TRBJ2-7; d_call: .; v_call: TRBV7-2; cdr3_aa: ASSPRTDPEQY
j_call: TRBJ1-2; d_call: .; v_call: TRBV28; cdr3_aa: ASNNSGRGSYT
j_call: TRBJ2-1; d_call: TRBD2; v_call: TRBV12-5; cdr3_aa: ASGSSGGYNEQF
j_call: TRBJ1-4; d_call: .; v_call: TRBV7-9; cdr3_aa: ASSPNIEGLSNEKLF
j_call: TRBJ2-3; d_call: .; v_call: TRBV9; cdr3_aa: ASSAQVMGTDTQY
j_call: TRBJ1-5; d_call: .; v_call: TRBV19; cdr3_aa: ASHPTGWNNQPQH
j_call: TRBJ2-1; d_call: TRBD2; v_call: TRBV5-1; cdr3_aa: ASSLAAGEKGEQF
j_call: TRBJ1-1; d_call: TRBD1; v_call: TRBV18; cdr3_aa: ASSSQGGNTEAF
j_call: TRBJ2-1; d_call: .; v_call: TRBV5-1; cdr3_aa: ASSFSPAGPYNEQF
j_call: TRBJ2-7; d_call: .; v_call: TRBV6-2/TRBV6-3; cdr3_aa: ASSYSPISMEQY
j_call: TRBJ2-1; d_call: TRBD2; v_call: TRBV2; cdr3_aa: ASSARLAEYNEQF